The sequence of this TCR beta chain was determined in a study of T cell repertoires in cytomegalovirus infection (dated by TCRdb to the late 2010s). With respect to the entire study: Recently identified HLA-C-restricted CMV epitopes, whose presentation resists viral immunomodulation, were targeted by peptide stimulations together with well-studied HLA-B-restricted epitopes. Donor HLA type was relevant to the analysis, as public TCR beta signatures indicated carriage of CMV infection together with the matching HLA type.

This specimen's treatment or condition label, per the study, means: in vitro stimulation with specific CMV peptide epitopes to enrich CMV-specific T cells. Sequencing instrument: Illumina HiSeq 1500. TCRdb ran its own pipeline on the public reads, namely fastp trimming at Q25 and MiXCR clone calling, and kept in-frame beta chains. One record per CDR3 amino acid sequence lists the most common genes and DNA. The sample data list some 480,000 distinct CDR3 sequences, and roughly 34% of these were observed just once. About 17% of the sample belongs to the ten largest clones. Paper-wide results and their limitations: In both this cohort and an independent 352-donor cohort, the cumulative frequency of public TCR beta family members distinguished carriers of CMV infection plus the relevant HLA type. The ex vivo response was dominated by HLA-C-restricted CMV-specific TCR beta clonotypes, which also provided the single most frequent clonotype in two of eight donors.

This clonotype has only a few counts. Its antigen target is currently unknown. Per-base qualities were not stored, and no clone one base away is much larger. CDR1 SGHVS and CDR2 FQNEAQ are derived from the germline V gene. The CDR3 sequence holds 15 residues, the cysteine and phenylalanine included. The sequence is cut down to CDR3 DNA, 45 bases in frame from base 1. Trimming takes 1 base from V and 2 bases from J, and the germline ends sit 11 bases apart. The material sequenced was cultured PBMCs, taken from culture after CMV antigen stimulation. The sequence links TRBV7-8 to TRBJ2-5; the D gene is perhaps TRBD1, from 7 matching bases. This clonotype was obtained from a human donor in good health (CMV status not recorded). Some clones in this sample may be carry-over from other donors' samples. The base sequence is TGTGCCAGCAGCTTAGGGAGGGGGCGGCAAGAGACCCAGTACTTC. Its translation is CASSLGRGRQETQYF.